This TCR beta chain originates from a study of blood T cell repertoires in COVID-19. The CDR3 loop spans 16 amino acids. The assay was immunoSEQ multiplex PCR, and TCRdb's table has in-frame clones only and misses some. The sample has around 75,000 clones; around nine tenths are singletons. The chain has TRBV1 and TRBJ2-7; the D segment call TRBD2 is taken from the table without a DNA check. TRBV1 is flagged as a pseudogene. The specimen sequenced was peripheral blood. This receptor was taken from a human donor in a cohort sampled during active COVID-19. The CDR3 coding sequence is TGCACCAGCAGCCAAGATTGGCGGGGCCCCTCCTACGAGCAGTACTTC. Translating gives CTSSQDWRGPSYEQYF.